The 15 T cell receptor beta chains below come from one sample, sequenced in a study of control samples from healthy donors and cancer patients. Clones were sequenced by immunoSEQ multiplex PCR, and TCRdb holds only the in-frame ones, with some missing. Here the sample spans about 77,000 clones, 80% to 95% being singletons. Sequenced sample: blood. The source is a woman aged 55-70 years in good health.

The V gene is TRBV3-1 (or the pseudogene TRBV3-2), the J gene TRBJ2-2; 11 nucleotides line up with TRBD2. J lost 6 bases, V lost 3 bases, and 3 bases had no gene match. The V gene's germline CDR1 is LGHDT and CDR2 YNNKEL (reference sequence). The CDR3 sequence is 15 residues long. CDR3 DNA sequence: TGTGCCAGCAGCCACGGACTAGCGGGTCCCGGGGAGCTGTTTTTT. Residues: CASSHGLAGPGELFF.

The chain combines TRBV5-1 with TRBJ2-7, with TRBD1 identical over 11 bases. This CDR3 is 16 amino acids long. CDR1 and CDR2 from the germline V gene are SGHRS and YFSETQ. The J segment lost 3 bases and the V segment lost 0 bases, leaving 5 bases of the junction unmatched. CDR3 DNA: TGCGCCAGCAGCTTGGGCGTGGGGACAGGGGGCTACGAGCAGTACTTC. Translating it yields CASSLGVGTGGYEQYF.

J is TRBJ1-3 and V is TRBV7-2; D gene unclear. V was cut by 1 base and J by 4 bases, with 5 bases left in between. The CDR3 spans 13 residues. Germline lookup yields CDR1 SGHTA and CDR2 FQGNSA. CDR3 in DNA: TGTGCCAGCAGCTTAGTTGAAGGAAACACCATATATTTT. Its protein is CASSLVEGNTIYF. Using reference TRBV7-2 and TRBJ1-3 for the parts outside the CDR3, the full variable domain is GAGVSQSPSNKVTEKGKDVELRCDPISGHTALYWYRQSLGQGLEFLIYFQGNSAPDKSGLPSDRFSAERTGGSVSTLTIQRTQQEDSAVYLCASSLVEGNTIYFGEGSWLTVV.

This chain links TRBV30 with TRBJ2-7; 8 bases are shared with TRBD2. This CDR3 spans 13 amino acids. After removal of 6 bases from V and 3 bases from J, the junction contained 7 bases not matched to a gene. The germline V gene has CDR1 GTSNPN and CDR2 SVGIG (reference sequence). CDR3 bases: TGTGCCTGCCGGCGGCGGGAGGACTACGAGCAGTACTTC. Translating it yields CACRRREDYEQYF.

Only a few counts were recorded for this clone. The chain carries TRBV30 and TRBJ1-6; D not resolved. Germline CDR1 and CDR2: GTSNPN and SVGIG (reference sequence). V gave up 0 bases and J gave up 14 bases, with 8 bases separating them. There are 11 residues in the CDR3. CDR3 in DNA: TGTGCCTGGAGTGTGCAAGTAGCCCTCCACTTT. Protein: CAWSVQVALHF.

The chain carries TRBV11-2 and TRBJ2-1, with D possibly matching TRBD2 (5 bases). With 4 bases removed from V and 4 bases from J, the gap between germline ends came to 11 bases. The CDR3 covers 14 residues. Germline CDR1 SGHAT, CDR2 FQNNGV. The CDR3 is CASSSSGLYNEQFF. In nucleotides, the CDR3 is TGTGCCAGCAGCTCCAGCGGCTTATACAATGAGCAGTTCTTC.

Points on this clone: Other nucleotide sequences in the sample specify the same CDR3. V gene TRBV2 combines with J gene TRBJ1-1, with 8 positions matching TRBD1. The V gene's germline CDR1 is SNHLY and CDR2 FYNNEI. J lost 3 bases, V lost 3 bases, and 3 bases had no gene match. The CDR3 spans 14 residues. The CDR3 reads CASSEGTGYTEAFF. In DNA, the CDR3 is TGTGCCAGCAGTGAGGGGACAGGTTACACTGAAGCTTTCTTT.

Only a few counts were recorded for this clone. CDR3 in DNA: TGTGCCAGCAACCCGGGACACCAGAACACTGAAGCTTTCTTT. Amino acids: CASNPGHQNTEAFF. This rearrangement joins TRBV11-2 to TRBJ1-1; D might be TRBD1 (6 bases). Germline V gene sequence: CDR1 SGHAT, CDR2 FQNNGV. The CDR3 runs 14 residues. V dropped 7 bases and J dropped 1 base, with 13 bases sitting between them. The whole variable domain, filled in from reference TRBV11-2 and TRBJ1-1, reads EAGVAQSPRYKIIEKRQSVAFWCNPISGHATLYWYQQILGQGPKLLIQFQNNGVVDDSQLPKDRFSAERLKGVDSTLKIQPAKLEDSAVYLCASNPGHQNTEAFFGQGTRLTVV.

This clone was observed a single time. This chain links TRBV5-1 with TRBJ2-7; D is unclear. Trimming removed 0 bases at V and 0 bases at J, with 10 bases between. Germline V gene lookup returns CDR1 SGHRS and CDR2 YFSETQ. The CDR3 length is 15 residues. This CDR3 reads CASSLVYSSSYEQYF. In DNA form, the CDR3 reads TGCGCCAGCAGCTTGGTGTACTCCAGCTCCTACGAGCAGTACTTC.

The rearrangement links TRBV5-1 to TRBJ2-3; TRBD2 agrees at 13 bases. Germline CDR1 SGHRS, CDR2 YFSETQ. V shed 4 bases, J shed 7 bases, and the junction held 9 bases outside the gene matches. The CDR3 consists of 16 residues. DNA for the CDR3: TGCGCCAGCAGCATAGGACTAGCGGGAGAGGCTAATACGCAGTATTTT. This gives the protein CASSIGLAGEANTQYF.

The table lists this clone with a few counts. The J gene is TRBJ2-3, the V gene TRBV10-1, with D tentatively TRBD2 (5 bases). CDR3 length: 16 residues. Trimming cost V 2 bases and J 0 bases, with 12 bases left between them. From germline, CDR1 is WNHNN and CDR2 SYGVQD (reference sequence). The CDR3 nucleotides read TGCGCCAGCAGTGAGCAAGCGGCGACTAGCACAGATACGCAGTATTTT. It encodes CASSEQAATSTDTQYF.

V usage is TRBV28 and J usage is TRBJ1-2, with a possible D match to TRBD1 (6 bases). V was cut by 1 base and J by 5 bases, with 8 bases left in between. The germline V gene encodes CDR1 MDHEN and CDR2 SYDVKM. This CDR3 comprises 13 residues. The CDR3 sequence is CASSLSRGYGYTF. CDR3 DNA sequence: TGTGCCAGCAGTTTATCCAGGGGTTATGGCTACACCTTC.

V and J are TRBV7-8 and TRBJ1-5; tentatively, D is TRBD1 (6 bases). Trimming left V 1 base short and J 1 base short, with 14 bases between. From germline, CDR1 is SGHVS and CDR2 FQNEAQ. The CDR3 has 17 residues. This CDR3 reads CASSLGTGRVSNQPQHF. CDR3 in DNA: TGTGCCAGCAGCTTAGGTACAGGGAGGGTGAGCAATCAGCCCCAGCATTTT.

The chain employs TRBV11-3 and TRBJ2-5; D uncertain. The V end was cut by 3 bases, the J end by 4 bases, with 9 bases between. CDR1 is SGHNT, CDR2 YENEEA, per germline. The CDR3 has 13 residues. Here the CDR3 DNA reads TGTGCCAGCAGCTTCGGGTCGGGAGAGACCCAGTACTTC. It yields the protein CASSFGSGETQYF.

The V gene is TRBV27, the J gene TRBJ2-1; D not certain. V lost 3 bases, J lost 7 bases, and 10 bases lay in between. Germline V lookup: CDR1 MNHEY, CDR2 SMNVEV (reference sequence). The CDR3 loop spans 13 amino acids. The CDR3 DNA is TGTGCCAGCAGTTTTCGGCTTAATAATGAGCAGTTCTTC. It specifies CASSFRLNNEQFF.